This T cell receptor (beta chain) was obtained from a study of blood T cell repertoires in COVID-19. Study information: T cells, B-cell-depleted T cells, or PBMCs supplied cDNA or gDNA.

V was cut by 4 bases and J by 0 bases, with 6 bases left in between. This CDR3 region has 14 residues. Germline V CDR1 and CDR2: KGHDR, SFDVKD. TCRdb keeps only in-frame clones here, not all; method: immunoSEQ multiplex PCR. The repertoire includes approximately 270,000 clones, around nine tenths of them detected once, and approximately 10% sits in the top ten. This TCR came from a man aged 40-50 years with active or convalescent COVID-19. Sequenced sample: peripheral blood. The J gene is TRBJ1-3, the V gene TRBV24-1; D gene ambiguous. CDR3 sequence (DNA): TGTGCCACCAGTGACAGGAACTCTGGAAACACCATATATTTT. Protein product: CATSDRNSGNTIYF.